The following is a T cell receptor beta chain sequence with its context. This clone has only a few counts. The clone's antigen remains unknown. Base-call qualities are not available, and no considerably larger clone is one nucleotide away. Participants in the prospective study were aged roughly 18 to 100 years, lived in 20 to 25 United States geographic areas, and enrolled through a virtual design. In the prospective study, cohorts were assigned on the basis of participant-reported clinical history obtained from a screening survey and a study questionnaire. In the prospective study, mobile phlebotomists collected whole blood, serum and a nasopharyngeal or oropharyngeal swab from each participant. Participants in the prospective study had the option to provide additional blood draws and questionnaires over a roughly two-month period. Prospective study blood samples were shipped either frozen or at room temperature before DNA extraction.

CDR3 length: 15 amino acids, cysteine to phenylalanine. The kept DNA is CDR3 alone, 45 bases in frame from the first base. From the germline V gene, CDR1 is SGHRS and CDR2 is YFSETQ. V loses 4 bases at its end and J loses 3 bases; junction bases beyond the gene matches: 6. These data originate in a study of blood T cell repertoires in COVID-19 (dated by TCRdb to 2018 to 2020). Background on the whole study: Samples from collaborators originated in the United States, Italy and Spain and spanned both the acute and convalescent phases of COVID-19. The material from the prospective study consisted of cDNA or gDNA derived from T cells, B-cell-depleted T cells, or PBMCs. The dataset comprised deeply sampled blood TCRbeta repertoires from subjects exposed to, actively infected with, or recovered from COVID-19. The repertoires were made available in a free public database intended to serve as a resource for research on the immune response to SARS-CoV-2. The samples were drawn from two sources: the first 160 participants of the ongoing ImmuneRACE study, and 1,200 or so subjects contributed by 6 global collaborators. Nearly every sample came with metadata listing a de-identified subject ID, COVID-19 status, age in years and sex. HLA class I and class II types, where available, came from metadata supplied by the sample provider rather than from assay-based typing.

The paper's findings and limits, for the study overall: How much clinical and demographic metadata was included differed by source and by participant, and the metadata was provided uncurated.

TCRbeta CDR3 regions were amplified from genomic DNA by means of the immunoSEQ Assay, a bias-controlled multiplex PCR. Concerning the study's data processing: Within the assay, amplification of reference gene primers was used to estimate how many nucleated cells each sample contained. To quantify the absolute abundance of each unique TCRbeta CDR3 rearrangement, sequence reads were collapsed and filtered. For each sample, productive Simpson clonality was calculated as the square root of Simpson's diversity index over productive rearrangements. The immuneACCESS repertoire file appears here via TCRdb, limited to in-frame rearrangements. These files lack a portion of the clones; in checked studies, under half of the deficit traces to unresolved V genes, and the cause of the others is not known. D and trimming come from the DNA, and the V and J calls and clone size come from that table. This sample has approximately 450,000 clones in its table, and around 90% of those were observed once. The top ten clones comprise nearly 2% of the sample.

This chain is built from TRBV5-1 and TRBJ2-7; 11 bases in between match TRBD2. The material sequenced was PBMCs or T cells enriched from blood (not recorded which). The TCR originated in a woman between 18 and 29 years old with acute COVID-19. CDR3 reads: CASSEGTSGFYEQYF. The sequence in DNA is TGCGCCAGCAGCGAGGGGACTAGCGGCTTCTACGAGCAGTACTTC.